This is a list of T cell receptor beta chains from one sample in a study of T-cell reconstitution after alpha-beta-depleted transplantation in children. TCRdb used MiXCR to reprocess the PCR reads, holding one entry per CDR3 protein. Of hundreds of thousands of distinct CDR3 sequences listed, 16% are singletons. Sample: PBMCs from the stem cell graft donor, taken from the stem cell graft. The receptors were gathered from a human donor who donated a stem cell graft to a child with acute myeloid leukemia. CDR3s include the opening cysteine and the closing phenylalanine or tryptophan. D genes are given only for firm matches. Part of the rows lack a size; the others show once, few, many or a class for expanded clones.

V,J,D,size,CDR3,DNA
TRBV7-6,TRBJ2-5,-,few,CASSSPSLTQYF,TGTGCCAGCAGCTCACCCTCCTTAACCCAGTACTTC
TRBV5-5,TRBJ2-6,-,-,CASSSPGLFFSGANVLTF,TGTGCCAGCAGCTCACCGGGACTCTTCTTCTCTGGGGCCAACGTCCTGACTTTC
TRBV25-1,TRBJ2-3,TRBD1,-,CASSVGGITDTQYF,TGTGCCAGCAGTGTAGGGGGCATCACAGATACGCAGTATTTT
TRBV12-3/TRBV12-4,TRBJ2-1,-,many,CASSLSPEQFF,TGTGCCAGCAGTTTATCTCCTGAGCAGTTCTTC
TRBV5-6,TRBJ1-4,-,many,CASSSITDLGEKLFF,TGTGCCAGCAGTTCCATAACGGATCTCGGTGAAAAACTGTTTTTT
TRBV12-3/TRBV12-4,TRBJ2-1,TRBD2,many,CASSLMTSGDHEQFF,TGTGCCAGCAGTTTGATGACTAGCGGGGACCATGAGCAGTTCTTC
TRBV5-6,TRBJ2-1,TRBD2,many,CASSSGLGALNEQFF,TGTGCCAGCAGCTCAGGACTAGGAGCCCTAAATGAGCAGTTCTTC
TRBV7-2,TRBJ1-1,-,few,CASSTQAQKGTEAFF,TGTGCCAGCAGCACTCAGGCCCAGAAAGGCACTGAAGCTTTCTTT
TRBV20-1,TRBJ2-3,-,many,CSAQGGLSTDTQYF,TGCAGTGCTCAGGGGGGACTAAGCACAGATACGCAGTATTTT
TRBV20-1,TRBJ2-4,-,many,CSAPWSGNAKNIQYF,TGCAGTGCTCCCTGGTCGGGGAATGCCAAAAACATTCAGTACTTC
TRBV29-1,TRBJ1-1,-,many,CSVGGMNTEAFF,TGCAGCGTTGGGGGGATGAACACTGAAGCTTTCTTT
TRBV9,TRBJ2-4,TRBD2,many,CASSPRTSGAKNIQYF,TGTGCCAGCAGCCCTAGGACTAGCGGGGCCAAAAACATTCAGTACTTC
TRBV27,TRBJ2-7,-,few,CASSSSRVGEQYF,TGTGCCAGCAGTTCGTCCAGGGTCGGCGAGCAGTACTTC
TRBV7-7,TRBJ2-3,TRBD1,-,CASSQSGGLYTDTQYF,TGTGCCAGCAGTCAATCAGGGGGTTTATACACAGATACGCAGTATTTT
TRBV7-2,TRBJ2-7,TRBD2,many,CASSLEAGEAYEQYF,TGTGCCAGCAGCTTAGAAGCGGGGGAAGCCTACGAGCAGTACTTC
TRBV6-1,TRBJ1-5,-,few,CASSEGSRDQPQHF,TGTGCCAGCAGTGAAGGGTCCCGGGATCAGCCCCAGCATTTT
TRBV21-1,TRBJ2-3,-,-,CASSTRTSGGRLGTDTQYF,TGTGCCAGCAGCACCCGGACTAGCGGGGGACGCCTGGGCACAGATACGCAGTATTTT
TRBV20-1,TRBJ2-7,-,many,CSARNAEGISYEQYF,TGCAGTGCTAGAAATGCAGAGGGCATCTCCTACGAGCAGTACTTC
TRBV20-1,TRBJ1-1,TRBD1,many,CSASPRTGGTEAFF,TGCAGTGCGTCCCCCCGGACAGGTGGAACTGAAGCTTTCTTT
TRBV7-6,TRBJ1-1,-,-,CASSLRHGTEAFF,TGTGCCAGCAGCCTAAGACACGGCACTGAAGCTTTCTTT
TRBV4-1,TRBJ2-3,-,-,CASSQEGRSTDTQYF,TGCGCCAGCAGCCAAGAAGGAAGGAGCACAGATACGCAGTATTTT
TRBV20-1,TRBJ1-6,TRBD1,many,CSARELRQGANSPLHF,TGCAGTGCTAGAGAACTACGACAGGGCGCGAATTCACCCCTCCACTTT
TRBV3-1,TRBJ2-7,-,-,CARDLYEQYF,TGTGCCAGGGACCTTTACGAGCAGTACTTC
TRBV5-1,TRBJ2-1,-,many,CASSLQDNEQFF,TGCGCCAGCAGCCTACAGGACAATGAGCAGTTCTTC
TRBV5-5,TRBJ1-1,-,-,CASSLDPERAFF,TGTGCCAGCAGCTTGGACCCGGAGCGGGCTTTCTTT
TRBV13,TRBJ2-2,TRBD2,many,CASSPGLAGAFTGELFF,TGTGCCAGCAGCCCAGGACTAGCGGGGGCCTTCACCGGGGAGCTGTTTTTT
TRBV6-5,TRBJ1-1,TRBD1,many,CASSYLGQGFTEAFF,TGTGCCAGCAGTTACCTGGGACAGGGGTTCACTGAAGCTTTCTTT
TRBV7-9,TRBJ2-7,-,many,CASSTHGYEQYF,TGTGCCAGCAGCACCCACGGCTACGAGCAGTACTTC
TRBV24-1,TRBJ2-7,-,few,CATSDSRDLNPEQYF,TGTGCCACCAGTGACTCTCGGGACCTAAACCCCGAGCAGTACTTC
TRBV5-1,TRBJ1-1,-,-,CASSARDGMNTEAFF,TGCGCCAGCAGCGCTCGGGACGGAATGAACACTGAAGCTTTCTTT
TRBV20-1,TRBJ2-5,-,many,CSALLAAQETQYF,TGCAGTGCTCTCCTGGCGGCGCAAGAGACCCAGTACTTC
TRBV7-6,TRBJ2-1,-,many,CASSLEPGLDNEQFF,TGTGCCAGCAGCTTAGAGCCGGGCCTCGACAATGAGCAGTTCTTC
TRBV10-3,TRBJ2-5,TRBD1,few,CAISESSRYRGSQETQYF,TGTGCCATCAGTGAGTCGAGTAGATACAGGGGGTCTCAAGAGACCCAGTACTTC
TRBV6-5,TRBJ2-5,-,many,CASKGGGETQYF,TGTGCCAGCAAGGGGGGGGGAGAGACCCAGTACTTC
TRBV6-1,TRBJ2-4,-,-,CASSAAVGAQDIQYF,TGTGCCAGCAGTGCCGCGGTGGGGGCGCAGGACATTCAGTACTTC
TRBV29-1,TRBJ2-2,-,-,CSVRTVSDTGELFF,TGCAGCGTGCGGACCGTTTCGGACACCGGGGAGCTGTTTTTT
TRBV20-1,TRBJ2-1,TRBD2,many,CSARFSRGGLYNEQFF,TGCAGTGCTAGATTTTCGCGGGGGGGCCTTTACAATGAGCAGTTCTTC
TRBV7-2,TRBJ1-5,-,-,CASSLALGSAQPQHF,TGTGCCAGCAGCTTAGCGCTTGGGTCGGCTCAGCCCCAGCATTTT
TRBV5-1,TRBJ1-1,-,-,CASSVGGRAEAFF,TGCGCCAGCAGCGTGGGGGGTAGGGCTGAAGCTTTCTTT